This T cell receptor (beta chain) comes out of a study of shared clonotypes between healthy human individuals. There were only Caucasian adults among the donors, and all lived in Nashville, Tennessee. CD45RA+ naive and CD45RA-negative memory subsets were separated from CD4+ cells. This CDR3 contains 15 residues. V shed 3 bases and J shed 10 bases, with 22 bases lying between them. CDR1 is SQVTM, CDR2 ANQGSEA, per germline. Only in-frame clones appear in the TCRdb table, and some are missing; sequencing was by immunoSEQ multiplex PCR. Counted here are 300,000 to 350,000 clones, roughly 80% occurring once; the ten biggest clones make up more than 9%.

The TCR originated in a young man in good health. The rearrangement links TRBV29-1 to TRBJ2-4; D is perhaps TRBD1 or TRBD2 (7 bases each). Sequenced sample: memory CD4+ T cells sorted from blood. Regarding subset: CD45RA-negative fraction. Here the CDR3 DNA reads TGCAGCGTTGATGAGAGGGGGCGCGGGAGCGTGATTCAGTACTTC. Protein: CSVDERGRGSVIQYF. The full variable domain, rest sourced from reference TRBV29-1 and TRBJ2-4, is SAVISQKPSRDICQRGTSLTIQCQVDSQVTMMFWYRQQPGQSLTLIATANQGSEATYESGFVIDKFPISRPNLTFSTLTVSNMSPEDSSIYLCSVDERGRGSVIQYFGAGTRLSVL.